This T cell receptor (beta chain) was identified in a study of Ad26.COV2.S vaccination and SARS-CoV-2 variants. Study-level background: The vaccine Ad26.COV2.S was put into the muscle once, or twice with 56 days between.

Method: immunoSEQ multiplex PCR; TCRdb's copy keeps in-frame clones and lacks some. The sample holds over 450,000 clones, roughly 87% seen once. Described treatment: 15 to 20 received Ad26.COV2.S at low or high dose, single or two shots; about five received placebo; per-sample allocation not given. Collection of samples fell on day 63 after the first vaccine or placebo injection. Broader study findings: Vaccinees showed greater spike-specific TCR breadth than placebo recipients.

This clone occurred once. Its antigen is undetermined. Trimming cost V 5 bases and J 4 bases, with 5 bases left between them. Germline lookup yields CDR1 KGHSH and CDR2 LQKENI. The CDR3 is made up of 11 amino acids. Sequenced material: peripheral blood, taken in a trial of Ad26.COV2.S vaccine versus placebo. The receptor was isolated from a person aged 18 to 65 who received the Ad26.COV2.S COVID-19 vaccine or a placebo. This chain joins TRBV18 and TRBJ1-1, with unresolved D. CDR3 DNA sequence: TGTGCCAGCTCAATGGCCACTGAAGCTTTCTTT. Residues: CASSMATEAFF.